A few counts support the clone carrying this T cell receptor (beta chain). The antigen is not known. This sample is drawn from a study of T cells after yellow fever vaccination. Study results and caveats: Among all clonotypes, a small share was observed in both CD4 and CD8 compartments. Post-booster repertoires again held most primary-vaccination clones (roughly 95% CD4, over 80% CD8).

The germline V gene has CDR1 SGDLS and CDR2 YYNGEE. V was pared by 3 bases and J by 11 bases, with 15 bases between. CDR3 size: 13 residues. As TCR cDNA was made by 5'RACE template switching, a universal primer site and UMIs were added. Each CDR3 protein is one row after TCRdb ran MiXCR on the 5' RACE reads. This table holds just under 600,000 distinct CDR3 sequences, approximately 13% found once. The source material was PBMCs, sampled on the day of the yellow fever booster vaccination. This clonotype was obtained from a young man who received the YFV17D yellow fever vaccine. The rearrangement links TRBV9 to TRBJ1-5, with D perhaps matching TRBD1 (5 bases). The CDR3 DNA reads TGTGCCAGCAGCGAAGGGGACGGCATGGCCCAGCATTTT. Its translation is CASSEGDGMAQHF.